This T cell receptor (beta chain) derives from a study of beta chain features in type 1 diabetes. About this clone itself: Antigen unknown.

The isolated RNA, all of it, was reverse transcribed, so expressed TCRB transcripts were what got sequenced. The method was immunoSEQ multiplex PCR; TCRdb's version includes in-frame clones alone and lacks a portion of them. Here the sample spans 500,000 to 850,000 clones, over 11% being singletons. Study-level points and caveats: Type 1 diabetes patients had TCRB CDR3s that were shorter (moderately but significantly so) in all four CD4+ subsets. A greater similarity of naive, central memory and Treg TCRB repertoires was seen among patients than among healthy donors.

Germline V CDR1 and CDR2: GTSNPN, SVGIG (reference sequence). With 0 bases clipped from V and 9 bases from J, the junction kept 14 bases outside the gene matches. This CDR3 spans 18 amino acids. The sample comprised naive CD4+ T cells from blood. J is TRBJ1-6 and V is TRBV30; TRBD1 aligns across 10 bases. The clonotype originates from a man aged 18 to 30 with type 1 diabetes. CDR3 loop: CAWSVIEPGQGLFSPLHF. The CDR3, as DNA: TGTGCCTGGAGTGTAATCGAACCGGGACAGGGGTTATTTTCACCCCTCCACTTT.